Sequencing of this T cell receptor (beta chain) was carried out in a study of regulatory and conventional T cells in breast cancer (dated by TCRdb to the mid-2010s). The library came from PCR. The reads were generated on an Illumina MiSeq. TCRdb's own reprocessing of the public reads used fastp at Q25 and MiXCR and kept productive beta chains. Rows are combined by CDR3 protein, so each entry shows the most common genes and DNA. The sample data list approximately 9,500 distinct CDR3 sequences, and roughly a third of these were observed just once. The top ten clonotypes cover approximately 6.1% of the sample. From a lookup of the germline V gene, CDR1 and CDR2 are SNHLY and FYNNEI. Counted from cysteine to phenylalanine, this CDR3 has 14 amino acids. Only CDR3 DNA is held: 42 bases, read in frame from base 1. V and J lose 7 bases and 2 bases, and a span of 12 bases separates them. A remark on this clonotype: The antigen this receptor binds is unknown. There are no base qualities to consult, and no much larger clone falls within one base.

The sequencing input was conventional T cells from blood. The clonotype originates from a male donor in good health. The rearranged segments are TRBV2 and TRBJ2-1, with a tentative D gene TRBD2 over 7 matching bases. The CDR3 region: CASKRGGPYNEQFF. In nucleotide form, the sequence is TGTGCCAGCAAGAGGGGGGGCCCCTACAATGAGCAGTTCTTC.